The TCR beta chain described here comes from a study of blood T cell repertoires in COVID-19. Study background: Acute and convalescent COVID-19 samples came from the United States, Italy and Spain. PBMCs, B-cell-depleted T cells, or T cells provided the cDNA or gDNA that made up the material.

Authors' analysis steps: Scientists estimated how many nucleated cells there were by amplifying reference gene primers. Profiled with immunoSEQ multiplex PCR; TCRdb holds only in-frame clones, not every one. V and J calls and clone size are given by that table; D and trimming were obtained from the DNA. Of 200,000 or so clones listed, 82% are singletons. This CDR3 is built from 15 residues. In this sample, this clone turned up once. This sequence was found in a human donor with acute or convalescent COVID-19. The donor label of this sample is uncertain. The sequenced material came from peripheral blood. This chain uses TRBV21-1 with TRBJ2-1; the table assigns TRBD2, which was not confirmed against the DNA. TRBV21-1 is marked as a pseudogene. CDR3 DNA: TGTGCCAGCAGCCCATCAAGACGTACTAGCTGTGAGCAGTTCTTC. Its protein product is CASSPSRRTSCEQFF.